A single TCR beta chain is shown here with its context. CDR3 length: 14 amino acids. V shed 5 bases and J shed 1 base, with 8 bases lying between them. From germline, CDR1 is MNHEY and CDR2 SVGAGI. These data are taken from a study of cytomegalovirus exposure and HLA in healthy donors. Libraries were prepared by immunoSEQ multiplex PCR; TCRdb keeps only in-frame clonotypes and omits some of them. The sample consists of 170,000 or so clones, less than 85% of them appearing once. The source of this sequence is a man between 18 and 35 years old in good health and CMV-seropositive. The rearrangement links TRBV6-5 to TRBJ2-2; D not resolved. Sequencing was carried out using PBMCs. CDR3 residues: CASSDWRNTGELFF. In nucleotides, the CDR3 is TGTGCCAGCAGTGACTGGAGGAACACCGGGGAGCTGTTTTTT.